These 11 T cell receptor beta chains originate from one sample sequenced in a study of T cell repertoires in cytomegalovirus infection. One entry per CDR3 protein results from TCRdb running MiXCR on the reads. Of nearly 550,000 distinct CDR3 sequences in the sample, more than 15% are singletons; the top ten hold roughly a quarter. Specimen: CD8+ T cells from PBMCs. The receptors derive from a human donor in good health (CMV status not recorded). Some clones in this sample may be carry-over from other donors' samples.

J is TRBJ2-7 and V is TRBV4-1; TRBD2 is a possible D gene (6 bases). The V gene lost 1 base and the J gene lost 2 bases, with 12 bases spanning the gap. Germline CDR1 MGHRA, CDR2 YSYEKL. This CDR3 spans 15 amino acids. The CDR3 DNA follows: TGCGCCAGCAGCCAAGTGGGGGGATTCGCCTACGAGCAGTACTTC. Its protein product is CASSQVGGFAYEQYF.

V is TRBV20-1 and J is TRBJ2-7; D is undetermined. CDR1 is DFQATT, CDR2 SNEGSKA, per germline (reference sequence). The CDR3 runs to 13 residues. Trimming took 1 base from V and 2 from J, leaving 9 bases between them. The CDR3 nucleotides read TGCAGTGCTAGAGGGGTACTTGCCTACGAGCAGTACTTC. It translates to CSARGVLAYEQYF.

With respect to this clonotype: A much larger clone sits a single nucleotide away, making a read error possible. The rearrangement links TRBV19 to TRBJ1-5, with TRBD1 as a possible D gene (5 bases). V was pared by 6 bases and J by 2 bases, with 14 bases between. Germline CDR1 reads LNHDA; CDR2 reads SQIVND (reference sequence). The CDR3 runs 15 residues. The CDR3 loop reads CASRGERGCNQPQHF. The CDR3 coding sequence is TGTGCCAGTAGGGGGGAGAGGGGCTGCAATCAGCCCCAGCATTTT.

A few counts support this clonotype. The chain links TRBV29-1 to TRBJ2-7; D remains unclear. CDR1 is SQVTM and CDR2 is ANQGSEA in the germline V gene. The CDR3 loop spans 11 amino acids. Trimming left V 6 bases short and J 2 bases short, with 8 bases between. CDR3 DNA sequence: TGCAGCGTAGACTCTACCTACGAGCAGTACTTC. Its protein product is CSVDSTYEQYF.

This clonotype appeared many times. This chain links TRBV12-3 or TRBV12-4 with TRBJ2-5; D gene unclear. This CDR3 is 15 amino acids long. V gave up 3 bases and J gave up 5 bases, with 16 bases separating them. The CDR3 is CASSFSTSSSETQYF. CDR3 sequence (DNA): TGTGCCAGCAGTTTTTCTACCTCGAGCTCGGAGACCCAGTACTTC.

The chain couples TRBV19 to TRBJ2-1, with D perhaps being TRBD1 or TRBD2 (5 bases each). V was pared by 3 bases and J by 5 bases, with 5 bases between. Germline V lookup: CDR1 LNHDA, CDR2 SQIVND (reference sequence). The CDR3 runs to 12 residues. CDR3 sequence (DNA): TGTGCCAGTAGTATGGGGGACAATGAGCAGTTCTTC. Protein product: CASSMGDNEQFF. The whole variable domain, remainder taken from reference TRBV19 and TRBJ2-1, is DGGITQSPKYLFRKEGQNVTLSCEQNLNHDAMYWYRQDPGQGLRLIYYSQIVNDFQKGDIAEGYSVSREKKESFPLTVTSAQKNPTAFYLCASSMGDNEQFFGPGTRLTVL.

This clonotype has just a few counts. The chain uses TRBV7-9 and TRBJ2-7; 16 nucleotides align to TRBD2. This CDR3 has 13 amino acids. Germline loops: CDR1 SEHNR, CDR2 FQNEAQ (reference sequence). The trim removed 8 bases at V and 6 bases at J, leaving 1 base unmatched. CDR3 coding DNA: TGTGCCAGCGGGACTAGCGGGAGGGGCGAGCAGTACTTC. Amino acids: CASGTSGRGEQYF.

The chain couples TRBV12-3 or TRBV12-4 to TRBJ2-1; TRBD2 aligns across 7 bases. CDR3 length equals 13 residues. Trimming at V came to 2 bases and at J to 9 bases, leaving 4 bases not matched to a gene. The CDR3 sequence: CASSLWGGVEQFF. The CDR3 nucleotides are TGTGCCAGCAGTTTATGGGGGGGGGTTGAGCAGTTCTTC.

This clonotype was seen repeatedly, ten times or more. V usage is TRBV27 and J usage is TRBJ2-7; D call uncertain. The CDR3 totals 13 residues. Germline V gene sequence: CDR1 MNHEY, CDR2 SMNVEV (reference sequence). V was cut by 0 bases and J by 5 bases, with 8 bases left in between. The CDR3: CASSLSSSHEQYF. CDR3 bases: TGTGCCAGCAGTTTATCGAGTAGCCACGAGCAGTACTTC.

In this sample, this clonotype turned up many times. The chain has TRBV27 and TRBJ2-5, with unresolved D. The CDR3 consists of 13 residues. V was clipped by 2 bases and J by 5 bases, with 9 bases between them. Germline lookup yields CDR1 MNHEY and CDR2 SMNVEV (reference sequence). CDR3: CASSLVVGETQYF. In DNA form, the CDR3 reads TGTGCCAGCAGTTTAGTCGTCGGTGAGACCCAGTACTTC.

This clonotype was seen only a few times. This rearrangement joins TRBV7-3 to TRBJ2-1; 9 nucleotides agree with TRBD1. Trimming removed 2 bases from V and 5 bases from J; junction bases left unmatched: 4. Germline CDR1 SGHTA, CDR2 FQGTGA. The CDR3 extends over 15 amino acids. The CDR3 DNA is TGTGCCAGCAGCTTACCGGGACAGGGTAACAATGAGCAGTTCTTC. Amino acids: CASSLPGQGNNEQFF.